A selection of T cell receptor beta chains follows, all from one sample in a study of blood T cell repertoires in COVID-19. The table came from immunoSEQ multiplex PCR; TCRdb's copy has only in-frame clones and leaves some out. The sample lists 200,000 to 300,000 clones, about three quarters occurring once. Material for sequencing was peripheral blood. These TCRs come from a woman older than 75 with acute or convalescent COVID-19. CDR3s include the opening cysteine and the closing phenylalanine or tryptophan. A D gene is named only where the DNA matches it firmly. Clone size is stated in some rows and not others, as once, few, many or a class when expanded.

>once|.|TRBV3-1/TRBV3-2|14|TRBJ2-5
TGTGCCAGCAGCCTCAGGACTAACCAAGAGACCCAGTACTTC
CASSLRTNQETQYF
>.|.|TRBV19|16|TRBJ1-6
TGTGCCAGTAGTATTCGTCCCGGGACTACTCATTCACCCCTCCACTTT
CASSIRPGTTHSPLHF
>.|.|TRBV5-8|15|TRBJ2-6
TGTGCCAGCAGCGCACCAGGGGCTGGGGCCAACGTCCTGACTTTC
CASSAPGAGANVLTF
>.|.|TRBV4-2|14|TRBJ2-3
TGTGCCAGCAGCCAAGATAGACAGCGAGGTACGCAGTATTTT
CASSQDRQRGTQYF
>.|.|TRBV7-9|14|TRBJ2-7
TGTGCCAGCAGCTTAGGCCGGGGGATTTACGAGCAGTACTTC
CASSLGRGIYEQYF
>.|.|TRBV7-2|15|TRBJ1-2
TGTGCCAGCAGAATGGACGGGGAACTTAACTATGGCTACACCTTC
CASRMDGELNYGYTF
>once|.|TRBV19|14|TRBJ2-4
TGTGCCAGTAGTCACAGGGTAGCCAAAAACATTCAGTACTTC
CASSHRVAKNIQYF
>.|TRBD2|TRBV30|14|TRBJ2-1
TGTGCCTGGAGTGTACTAGCGGGAAATTATGAGCAGTTCTTC
CAWSVLAGNYEQFF
>.|.|TRBV19|14|TRBJ1-2
TGTGCCAGTAGTATGGGGGGAACTAACTATGGCTACACCTTC
CASSMGGTNYGYTF
>.|TRBD2|TRBV6-6|14|TRBJ2-7
TGTGCCAGCAGCCGGACTAGCGGCTCCTACGAGCAGTACTTC
CASSRTSGSYEQYF
>few|.|TRBV9|14|TRBJ1-2
TGTGCCAGCAGCGTAGCTAGGGGCGAGAGCGGCTACACCTTC
CASSVARGESGYTF
>few|TRBD1|TRBV6-7|16|TRBJ2-7
TGTGCCAGCAGCCAAGTTACGAGACAGGGTACCTACGAGCAGTACTTC
CASSQVTRQGTYEQYF
>few|.|TRBV19|13|TRBJ1-3
TGTGCCAGCCCGCGGCCCGCTGGAAACACCATATATTTT
CASPRPAGNTIYF
>few|.|TRBV7-9|15|TRBJ1-3
TGTGCCAGCAGTGAGGGACAAGCCTCTGGAAACACCATATATTTT
CASSEGQASGNTIYF
>.|.|TRBV6-1|15|TRBJ2-1
TGTGCCAGCAGTGAACTACAGGGTCCCTACAATGAGCAGTTCTTC
CASSELQGPYNEQFF
>.|.|TRBV7-2|13|TRBJ1-2
TGTGCCAGCGTCCCCTCAGGTAGCTATGGCTACACCTTC
CASVPSGSYGYTF
>.|.|TRBV5-1|13|TRBJ2-3
TGCGCCAGCAGCTTGGGGGAGGTAGATACGCAGTATTTT
CASSLGEVDTQYF
>.|.|TRBV18|14|TRBJ1-1
TGTGCCAGCTCACCGACCCGGGGAGACACTGAAGCTTTCTTT
CASSPTRGDTEAFF
>.|.|TRBV11-3|16|TRBJ2-2
TGTGCCAGCAGCTTTACCTACGTCACGAACACCGGGGAGCTGTTTTTT
CASSFTYVTNTGELFF
>few|.|TRBV4-1|12|TRBJ2-1
TGCGCCAGCAGCCAGATCCAGGGTGAGCAGTTCTTC
CASSQIQGEQFF
>.|.|TRBV2|13|TRBJ1-6
TGTGCCAGCAGCGGAGATCTTTATTCACCCCTCCACTTT
CASSGDLYSPLHF
>.|TRBD2|TRBV7-3|17|TRBJ2-3
TGTGCCAGCAGCTTAACGTTCTCTAGCGGGATCACAGATACGCAGTATTTT
CASSLTFSSGITDTQYF
>.|TRBD1|TRBV6-5|15|TRBJ1-2
TGTGCCAGCGGGTCGTCCCAGGGGGCGCAATATGGCTACACCTTC
CASGSSQGAQYGYTF
>.|TRBD2|TRBV19|16|TRBJ2-1
TGTGCCAGTAGTATTGGACTAGCGGGGGGGCGAGGTGAGCAGTTCTTC
CASSIGLAGGRGEQFF
>.|.|TRBV7-6|14|TRBJ1-1
TGTGCCAGCAGCCTCGGGTGGGGGGACACTGAAGCTTTCTTT
CASSLGWGDTEAFF
>.|.|TRBV6-1|15|TRBJ2-5
TGTGCCAGCAGTGAGCAAGCGGGCTACCAAGAGACCCAGTACTTC
CASSEQAGYQETQYF
>.|TRBD1|TRBV5-1|14|TRBJ2-7
TGCGCCAGCAGCCGGGGACAGGGCGGGTACGAGCAGTACTTC
CASSRGQGGYEQYF
>.|.|TRBV25-1|15|TRBJ2-4
TGTGCCAGCAGTGAATCAGGGGTCGGCAAAAACATTCAGTACTTC
CASSESGVGKNIQYF
>.|.|TRBV27|12|TRBJ2-3
TGTGCCAGCAGTCAGAGCACAGATACGCAGTATTTT
CASSQSTDTQYF
>few|TRBD2|TRBV19|16|TRBJ2-3
TGTGCCAGTAGATCTTCGGCGGGTAGCGGGACCAATACGCAGTATTTT
CASRSSAGSGTNTQYF
>.|.|TRBV19|13|TRBJ2-7
TGTGCCAGTAGTACAGCGGTGAGAGGCGAGCAGTACTTC
CASSTAVRGEQYF
>.|TRBD1|TRBV5-5|15|TRBJ1-2
TGTGCCAGCAGCTCCGGGACAGGGTCTAACTATGGCTACACCTTC
CASSSGTGSNYGYTF
>.|TRBD1|TRBV7-9|16|TRBJ1-2
TGTGCCAGCAGCTTAGTTTTCGACAGGGTAGTCGATGGCTACACCTTC
CASSLVFDRVVDGYTF
>.|TRBD1|TRBV2|15|TRBJ1-2
TGTGCCAGCACACGTGACAGGGGGCTCCCCGGGGGCTACACCTTC
CASTRDRGLPGGYTF
>once|TRBD2|TRBV9|17|TRBJ2-2
TGTGCCAGCAGCGCCGCGGGACTAGCGGGAGTCACCGGGGAGCTGTTTTTT
CASSAAGLAGVTGELFF
>.|TRBD1|TRBV5-6|16|TRBJ1-3
TGTGCCAGCAGCTTCAGGGGGCAGGCCTCTGGAAACACCATATATTTT
CASSFRGQASGNTIYF
>.|.|TRBV19|15|TRBJ2-5
TGTGCCAGTAGTATACGTTCAGGGATCCAAGAGACCCAGTACTTC
CASSIRSGIQETQYF
>.|TRBD1|TRBV27|14|TRBJ2-1
TGTGCCAGCAGACCGGGACAGCTCTACAATGAGCAGTTCTTC
CASRPGQLYNEQFF
>.|.|TRBV18|16|TRBJ1-5
TGTGCCAGCTCACCAACAGGGTTGGGAGGCAATCAGCCCCAGCATTTT
CASSPTGLGGNQPQHF
>.|.|TRBV6-5|15|TRBJ2-1
TGTGCCAGCAGTTACGGGGGGGCTAGCGCCAATGAGCAGTTCTTC
CASSYGGASANEQFF
>.|.|TRBV5-4|14|TRBJ1-1
TGTGCCAGCAGCCCGAGTCTCCTGAACACTGAAGCTTTCTTT
CASSPSLLNTEAFF
>.|TRBD2|TRBV15|16|TRBJ2-1
TGTGCCACCAGCAGAGATCTAGCGGGAGCGGGGGATGAGCAGTTCTTC
CATSRDLAGAGDEQFF
>.|.|TRBV7-9|15|TRBJ1-6
TGTGCCAGCAGCCCCTACGGGGGGTTGGGGTCACCCCTCCACTTT
CASSPYGGLGSPLHF
>once|TRBD1|TRBV6-5|16|TRBJ2-2
TGTGCCAGCAGTTACTCAAAGGGGGCCGACACCGGGGAGCTGTTTTTT
CASSYSKGADTGELFF
>few|.|TRBV11-2|15|TRBJ2-7
TGTGCCAGCAGCTTAGATTGGGGCAGTTACTACGAGCAGTACTTC
CASSLDWGSYYEQYF
>.|TRBD1|TRBV6-6|16|TRBJ1-6
TGTGCCAGCAGTCCTCGGACAGGGCGGGGGAATTCACCCCTCCACTTT
CASSPRTGRGNSPLHF
>.|TRBD2|TRBV5-1|16|TRBJ2-3
TGCGCCAGCAGTTTAGCGGGAGGGCCTGGCACAGATACGCAGTATTTT
CASSLAGGPGTDTQYF
>.|TRBD2|TRBV7-8|16|TRBJ2-5
TGTGCCAGCAGCCCTGGACTAGCGGGGAACCAAGAGACCCAGTACTTC
CASSPGLAGNQETQYF
>once|TRBD2|TRBV29-1|15|TRBJ2-1
TGCAGCGTTGAGGGGGCGGGAGGATCGGCCAATGAGCAGTTCTTC
CSVEGAGGSANEQFF
>.|.|TRBV9|15|TRBJ2-4
TGTGCCAGCAGCGAAAACCCCGGGACTGTTGGCATTCAGTACTTC
CASSENPGTVGIQYF
>.|TRBD1|TRBV6-5|13|TRBJ1-1
TGTGCCAGCAACCGGGACAGGGCTGCTGAAGCTTTCTTT
CASNRDRAAEAFF
>.|TRBD1|TRBV7-2|17|TRBJ1-2
TGTGCCAGCAGCCCTAGCTCCCCGGGACAGGGGGTAGCAGGCTACACCTTC
CASSPSSPGQGVAGYTF
>.|.|TRBV30|15|TRBJ1-2
TGTGCCTGGAGTGCCCACCCAGGGACTCCCTATGGCTACACCTTC
CAWSAHPGTPYGYTF